These T cell receptor beta chains were read from a single sample in a study of Ad26.COV2.S vaccination and SARS-CoV-2 variants. Sequencing used immunoSEQ multiplex PCR; TCRdb keeps in-frame clones, though not all of them. The sample includes roughly 320,000 clones, 70% to 90% of them seen just once. The specimen was peripheral blood, collected in a trial of Ad26.COV2.S vaccine versus placebo. The source is a person aged 18 to 65 who received the Ad26.COV2.S COVID-19 vaccine or a placebo. CDR3s include the opening cysteine and the closing phenylalanine or tryptophan. Each record gives: V gene, clone size, D gene, J gene, CDR3 DNA, CDR3 protein. D genes are given only for firm matches. Only some rows state a clone size, as once, few, many or a class for expanded clones.

v_gene: TRBV5-1; abundance: NA; d_gene: NA; j_gene: TRBJ1-1; CDR3nt: TGCGCCAGCAGGCTCATGGTTACGAACACTGAAGCTTTCTTT; CDR3aa: CASRLMVTNTEAFF
v_gene: TRBV4-3; abundance: NA; d_gene: NA; j_gene: TRBJ2-2; CDR3nt: TGCGCCAGCAGCCAAGATCGGGCAGGGTTCCGGGAGCTGTTTTTT; CDR3aa: CASSQDRAGFRELFF
v_gene: TRBV5-4; abundance: NA; d_gene: NA; j_gene: TRBJ2-5; CDR3nt: TGTGCCAGCAGCTTGGGAGGGAACCAAGAGACCCAGTACTTC; CDR3aa: CASSLGGNQETQYF
v_gene: TRBV11-2; abundance: NA; d_gene: NA; j_gene: TRBJ2-2; CDR3nt: TGTGCCAGCAGCCCGCGGTCGAACACCGGGGAGCTGTTTTTT; CDR3aa: CASSPRSNTGELFF
v_gene: TRBV7-2; abundance: NA; d_gene: NA; j_gene: TRBJ1-4; CDR3nt: TGTGCCAGCAGCCTTAGGACGAAGTCGGAAAAACTGTTTTTT; CDR3aa: CASSLRTKSEKLFF
v_gene: TRBV6-2/TRBV6-3; abundance: once; d_gene: TRBD1; j_gene: TRBJ1-2; CDR3nt: TGTGCCAGCAGCCGTCCCGGGACAGGGACGGGCTACACCTTC; CDR3aa: CASSRPGTGTGYTF
v_gene: TRBV27; abundance: NA; d_gene: NA; j_gene: TRBJ1-6; CDR3nt: TGTGCCAGCCACAGGGCGGGGCCTGGGAATTCACCCCTCCACTTT; CDR3aa: CASHRAGPGNSPLHF
v_gene: TRBV6-6; abundance: NA; d_gene: TRBD1; j_gene: TRBJ2-5; CDR3nt: TGTGCCAGCAGATACCTTGGGACAGGAGACCAAGAGACCCAGTACTTC; CDR3aa: CASRYLGTGDQETQYF
v_gene: TRBV3-1/TRBV3-2; abundance: NA; d_gene: NA; j_gene: TRBJ1-2; CDR3nt: TGTGCCAGCAGCCTTAGGACAAACGTCTATGGCTACACCTTC; CDR3aa: CASSLRTNVYGYTF
v_gene: TRBV28; abundance: NA; d_gene: NA; j_gene: TRBJ1-1; CDR3nt: TGTGCCAGCAGTTTAGGGAGAGGGAAGAGGGGTGAAGCTTTCTTT; CDR3aa: CASSLGRGKRGEAFF
v_gene: TRBV19; abundance: NA; d_gene: NA; j_gene: TRBJ1-6; CDR3nt: TGTGCCAGTAAATGGGGGGCGTCTAATTCACCCCTCCACTTT; CDR3aa: CASKWGASNSPLHF
v_gene: TRBV30; abundance: few; d_gene: NA; j_gene: TRBJ1-4; CDR3nt: TGTGCCTGGAGTCTCATCCGGAGTAATGAAAAACTGTTTTTT; CDR3aa: CAWSLIRSNEKLFF
v_gene: TRBV3-1/TRBV3-2; abundance: NA; d_gene: NA; j_gene: TRBJ2-7; CDR3nt: TGTGCCAGCAGCCAAGTACGGGTGGGGTCCGAGCAGTACTTC; CDR3aa: CASSQVRVGSEQYF
v_gene: TRBV6-1; abundance: NA; d_gene: NA; j_gene: TRBJ2-1; CDR3nt: TGTGCCAGCAGTGAAGCGCTCGGACCGCAACTAGCCGTCATCTTC; CDR3aa: CASSEALGPQLAVIF
v_gene: TRBV12-3/TRBV12-4; abundance: NA; d_gene: TRBD1; j_gene: TRBJ1-2; CDR3nt: TGTGCCAGCAGTCCCCGGGACAGCTATGGCTACACCTTC; CDR3aa: CASSPRDSYGYTF
v_gene: TRBV19; abundance: NA; d_gene: TRBD1; j_gene: TRBJ1-3; CDR3nt: TGTGCCAGTAGTATCCAGGACAGGGCATTTGGAAACACCATATATTTT; CDR3aa: CASSIQDRAFGNTIYF
v_gene: TRBV3-1/TRBV3-2; abundance: NA; d_gene: NA; j_gene: TRBJ2-2; CDR3nt: TGTGCCAGCAGCCCTGGCTCGAACACCGGGGAGCTGTTTTTT; CDR3aa: CASSPGSNTGELFF
v_gene: TRBV5-4; abundance: NA; d_gene: TRBD2; j_gene: TRBJ2-5; CDR3nt: TGTGCCAGCAGCCGAAGCGGGGGGGACCAAGAGACCCAGTACTTC; CDR3aa: CASSRSGGDQETQYF
v_gene: TRBV5-6; abundance: NA; d_gene: TRBD1; j_gene: TRBJ1-5; CDR3nt: TGTGCCAGCAGCGAACAGAGGACAGGGCATCAGCCCCAGCATTTT; CDR3aa: CASSEQRTGHQPQHF
v_gene: TRBV7-2; abundance: few; d_gene: TRBD1; j_gene: TRBJ2-2; CDR3nt: TGTGCCAGCAGCCAAGGACAGGCCTGGGACGGGGAGCTGTTTTTT; CDR3aa: CASSQGQAWDGELFF
v_gene: TRBV6-2/TRBV6-3; abundance: NA; d_gene: TRBD1; j_gene: TRBJ2-3; CDR3nt: TGTGCCAGCAGTGACAGGGTTACAGATACGCAGTATTTT; CDR3aa: CASSDRVTDTQYF
v_gene: TRBV12-3/TRBV12-4; abundance: NA; d_gene: TRBD1; j_gene: TRBJ1-1; CDR3nt: TGTGCCAGCAGCCCCGGGACAGGGGGCCTAGCTTTCTTT; CDR3aa: CASSPGTGGLAFF
v_gene: TRBV6-6; abundance: once; d_gene: NA; j_gene: TRBJ1-6; CDR3nt: TGTGCCAGCAGTCAGTCGGGCTCGAGCTCCTATAATTCACCCCTCCACTTT; CDR3aa: CASSQSGSSSYNSPLHF
v_gene: TRBV25-1; abundance: NA; d_gene: TRBD1; j_gene: TRBJ1-2; CDR3nt: TGTGCCAGCAGGGGGGACAGGGACTATGGCTACACCTTC; CDR3aa: CASRGDRDYGYTF
v_gene: TRBV19; abundance: few; d_gene: NA; j_gene: TRBJ2-5; CDR3nt: TGTGCCAGTAGTACGATAGGGACGGAAGAGACCCAGTACTTC; CDR3aa: CASSTIGTEETQYF
v_gene: TRBV7-9; abundance: NA; d_gene: TRBD1; j_gene: TRBJ1-4; CDR3nt: TGTGCCAGCAGTTACCGAACAGGGGGGACTAATGAAAAACTGTTTTTT; CDR3aa: CASSYRTGGTNEKLFF
v_gene: TRBV30; abundance: NA; d_gene: NA; j_gene: TRBJ1-4; CDR3nt: TGTGCCTGGAGTGCCGGTGGAAAACTGTTTTTT; CDR3aa: CAWSAGGKLFF
v_gene: TRBV7-6; abundance: NA; d_gene: TRBD2; j_gene: TRBJ2-1; CDR3nt: TGTGCCAGCAGCTTACAGCGGGAGTGGGGTGAGCAGTTCTTC; CDR3aa: CASSLQREWGEQFF
v_gene: TRBV12-5; abundance: NA; d_gene: NA; j_gene: TRBJ2-5; CDR3nt: TGTGCTAGTGTGGGAGGAACCCAAGAGACCCAGTACTTC; CDR3aa: CASVGGTQETQYF
v_gene: TRBV4-1; abundance: many; d_gene: NA; j_gene: TRBJ2-7; CDR3nt: TGCGCCAGCAGCCCGCCCCGGGACACGATAAGCGAGCAGTACTTC; CDR3aa: CASSPPRDTISEQYF
v_gene: TRBV5-4; abundance: NA; d_gene: TRBD1; j_gene: TRBJ2-3; CDR3nt: TGTGCCAGCAGCTATCGGACACAGGGGCCGGATACGCAGTATTTT; CDR3aa: CASSYRTQGPDTQYF
v_gene: TRBV7-3; abundance: NA; d_gene: NA; j_gene: TRBJ2-5; CDR3nt: TGTGCCAGCAGCTTAAGATCGGAAGAGACCCAGTACTTC; CDR3aa: CASSLRSEETQYF
v_gene: TRBV24-1; abundance: NA; d_gene: TRBD2; j_gene: TRBJ2-2; CDR3nt: TGTGCCACCAGTGAAACCGGGACTAGGTCCCCGAACACCGGGGAGCTGTTTTTT; CDR3aa: CATSETGTRSPNTGELFF
v_gene: TRBV4-3; abundance: NA; d_gene: NA; j_gene: TRBJ1-2; CDR3nt: TGCGCCAGCAGCCAAGATCTGCCGGAGAACTATGGCTACACCTTC; CDR3aa: CASSQDLPENYGYTF
v_gene: TRBV19; abundance: few; d_gene: NA; j_gene: TRBJ2-7; CDR3nt: TGTGCCAGTAGTATGTTTTCTGGGATAGGAGGGAGTCCCTACGAGCAGTACTTC; CDR3aa: CASSMFSGIGGSPYEQYF
v_gene: TRBV2; abundance: NA; d_gene: NA; j_gene: TRBJ2-2; CDR3nt: TGTGCCAGCAGGGAGGTGGGCACCGGGGAGCTGTTTTTT; CDR3aa: CASREVGTGELFF
v_gene: TRBV19; abundance: NA; d_gene: NA; j_gene: TRBJ1-4; CDR3nt: TGTGCCAGTAGCGATACTCAGGGGACACCTAATGAAAAACTGTTTTTT; CDR3aa: CASSDTQGTPNEKLFF
v_gene: TRBV15; abundance: NA; d_gene: NA; j_gene: TRBJ1-6; CDR3nt: TGTGCCACCAGCAGAGGTTTTTTTATCCGGGACACCAATTCACCCCTCCACTTT; CDR3aa: CATSRGFFIRDTNSPLHF
v_gene: TRBV4-1; abundance: NA; d_gene: TRBD1; j_gene: TRBJ1-5; CDR3nt: TGCGCCAGCAGCTCCTGGACGGGACAGGCCCTCAATCAGCCCCAGCATTTT; CDR3aa: CASSSWTGQALNQPQHF
v_gene: TRBV4-3; abundance: many; d_gene: TRBD2; j_gene: TRBJ2-1; CDR3nt: TGCGCCAGCAGCCAAGACCTGGGGGGGAACAATGAGCAGTTCTTC; CDR3aa: CASSQDLGGNNEQFF
v_gene: TRBV10-3; abundance: NA; d_gene: TRBD1; j_gene: TRBJ2-1; CDR3nt: TGTGCCATCAGTGGGACAGGCCTGGGGAATGAGCAGTTCTTC; CDR3aa: CAISGTGLGNEQFF
v_gene: TRBV10-3; abundance: NA; d_gene: TRBD1; j_gene: TRBJ1-1; CDR3nt: TGTGCCATCAGTGAGTCCTTTGGGACAGGAAAAACTGAAGCTTTCTTT; CDR3aa: CAISESFGTGKTEAFF